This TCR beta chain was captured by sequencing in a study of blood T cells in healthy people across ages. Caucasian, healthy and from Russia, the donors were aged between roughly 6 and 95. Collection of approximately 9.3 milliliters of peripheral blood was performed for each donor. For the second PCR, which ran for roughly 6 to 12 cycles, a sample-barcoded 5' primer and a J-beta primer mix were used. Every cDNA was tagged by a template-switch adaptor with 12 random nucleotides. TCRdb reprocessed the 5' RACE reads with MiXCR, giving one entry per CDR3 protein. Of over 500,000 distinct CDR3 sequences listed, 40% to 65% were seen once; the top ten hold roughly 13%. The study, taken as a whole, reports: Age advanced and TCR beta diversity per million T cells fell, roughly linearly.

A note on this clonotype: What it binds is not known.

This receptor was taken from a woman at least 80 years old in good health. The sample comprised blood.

This CDR3 is CASSFSWSGEQYF. For the CDR3, the DNA is TGTGCCAGCAGTTTTAGTTGGTCGGGGGAGCAGTACTTC. The rearrangement links TRBV12-3 or TRBV12-4 to TRBJ2-5; D possibly corresponds to TRBD2 (6 bases). The V end lost 3 bases, the J end lost 11 bases, and 16 bases lay between the germline ends. The CDR3 sequence is 13 residues long.